The next 9 T cell receptor beta chains were all read from a single sample in a study of shared clonotypes between healthy human individuals. Sequencing was performed with immunoSEQ multiplex PCR; in TCRdb, only in-frame clones are kept and a portion is missing. The profile shows a few million clones, about 94% of them singletons. The sequencing input was naive CD4+ T cells sorted from blood. The subset was: CD45RA+ positively selected. These TCRs come from a man between 18 and 35 years old in good health.

The genes are TRBV10-3 and TRBJ2-7; D possibly matches TRBD1 or TRBD2 (5 bases each). The length of the CDR3 is 13 residues. Germline CDR1 and CDR2: ENHRY and SYGVKD. V lost 4 bases to trimming and J lost 1 base, with 8 bases between them. CDR3 amino acids: CAISGDVSYEQYF. DNA of the CDR3: TGTGCCATCAGTGGGGACGTATCCTACGAGCAGTACTTC.

V and J are TRBV20-1 and TRBJ2-1, with D unclear. Germline V gene data show CDR1 as DFQATT and CDR2 as SNEGSKA (reference sequence). Between the trimmed V and J ends, which lost 6 bases and 7 bases, there was a span of 10 bases. The CDR3 consists of 11 residues. CDR3 residues: CSALIDNEQFF. The DNA of the CDR3 is TGCAGTGCCCTTATTGATAATGAGCAGTTCTTC.

To note about this clone: The same CDR3 also results from other DNA sequences found in this sample. The chain is built from TRBV2 and TRBJ1-5, with D possibly being TRBD1 (5 bases). Germline V CDR1 and CDR2: SNHLY, FYNNEI. Deletions cut 1 base from V and 0 bases from J, with 7 bases between. This CDR3 has 15 amino acids. This chain's CDR3 is CASSEGQGSNQPQHF. CDR3 DNA sequence: TGTGCCAGCAGTGAAGGCCAGGGTAGCAATCAGCCCCAGCATTTT.

V and J are TRBV7-2 and TRBJ2-7; no clear D. This CDR3 comprises 15 residues. V lost 5 bases, J lost 0 bases, and 14 bases lay in between. CDR1 and CDR2 from the germline V gene are SGHTA and FQGNSA. The CDR3 reads CASSTRLQSSYEQYF. In DNA form, the CDR3 reads TGTGCCAGCAGCACCCGACTGCAGAGCTCCTACGAGCAGTACTTC.

The J gene is TRBJ1-2, the V gene TRBV7-9; TRBD1 aligns across 8 bases. The CDR3 spans 16 residues. After removal of 0 bases from V and 2 bases from J, the junction contained 5 bases not matched to a gene. The V gene's germline CDR1 is SEHNR and CDR2 FQNEAQ (reference sequence). In nucleotides, the CDR3 is TGTGCCAGCAGCTTAGCGGCGGCAGGGGGCAACTATGGCTACACCTTC. It translates to CASSLAAAGGNYGYTF.

The chain uses TRBV11-2 and TRBJ2-1, with 12 nucleotides matching TRBD2. V lost 1 base and J lost 7; bases outside the gene matches: 14. This CDR3 contains 19 residues. The V gene's germline CDR1 is SGHAT and CDR2 FQNNGV. The chain's CDR3 is CASSLVRTSGGTPRNEQFF. The CDR3 DNA follows: TGTGCCAGCAGCTTAGTCCGTACTAGCGGGGGGACTCCTCGGAATGAGCAGTTCTTC.

V usage is TRBV6-1 and J usage is TRBJ1-1; D remains unclear. From germline, CDR1 is MNHNS and CDR2 SASEGT. The V end lost 2 bases, the J end lost 5 bases, and 12 bases lay between the germline ends. CDR3 length: 14 amino acids. The CDR3 coding sequence is TGTGCCAGCAGTGAATTATACAGTGGAACTGAAGCTTTCTTT. It yields the protein CASSELYSGTEAFF.

J is TRBJ2-3 and V is TRBV7-3, with D possibly matching TRBD1 (5 bases). The V gene's germline CDR1 is SGHTA and CDR2 FQGTGA. Deletions cut 5 bases from V and 2 bases from J, with 14 bases between. CDR3 size: 15 residues. The CDR3 protein is CASSPTGLYTDTQYF. DNA of the CDR3: TGTGCCAGCAGCCCCACAGGTTTATACACAGATACGCAGTATTTT.

The chain recombines TRBV19 with TRBJ1-2, with D maybe TRBD1 (5 bases). Looked up from germline, CDR1 is LNHDA and CDR2 is SQIVND (reference sequence). The V end lost 1 base, the J end lost 4 bases, and 16 bases lay between the germline ends. The CDR3 covers 16 residues. The CDR3 loop reads CASSIVPGLSPYGYTF. The DNA for the CDR3 is TGTGCCAGTAGTATAGTTCCGGGGCTAAGCCCCTATGGCTACACCTTC. The full variable domain, completed using reference TRBV19 and TRBJ1-2, is DGGITQSPKYLFRKEGQNVTLSCEQNLNHDAMYWYRQDPGQGLRLIYYSQIVNDFQKGDIAEGYSVSREKKESFPLTVTSAQKNPTAFYLCASSIVPGLSPYGYTFGSGTRLTVV.